The sequence of this T cell receptor (beta chain) was determined in a study of control samples from healthy donors and cancer patients (dated by TCRdb to about 2020). Of note for this clone: The target of this receptor is not known. Base qualities are not at hand, and no much larger clone is one base apart.

The protocol used for the library was the immunoSEQ multiplex PCR assay. Not all clones reach the TCRdb copy of this immuneACCESS table, which keeps in-frame sequences only. Checked studies attribute under half of the gap to unresolved V genes and leave the rest unexplained. The sample records approximately 69,000 clones, over 85% of which are singletons. About 6% of the sample is taken by the ten largest. The CDR3 contains 17 residues, cysteine and phenylalanine counted. Only CDR3 DNA is held: 51 bases, read in frame from base 1. Via the germline V gene, CDR1 is SGHVS and CDR2 FQNEAQ. The junction carries 16 bases between V and J, which are trimmed by 0 bases and 4 bases respectively.

Material for sequencing was PBMCs. The TCR comes from a man in his sixties with colorectal cancer. The sequence links TRBV7-8 to TRBJ1-5; a confident D gene designation cannot be given. The DNA sequence is TGTGCCAGCAGCTTAGCGCGCGGGCGCGGGGAGAATCAGCCCCAGCATTTT. This translates into CASSLARGRGENQPQHF.